The 10 T cell receptor beta chains reported below all come from one sample, sequenced in a study of post-analysis software for immune sequencing data. General study findings and limits: Patients carried roughly 5 TRBV segments more frequently than controls did, and TRBV5-6, TRBV5-1 and TRBV20-1 were among them.

Unique molecular identifiers featured in each of the TCR beta cDNA libraries. TCRdb ran MiXCR on the PCR reads and lists one entry per CDR3 protein. In the table there are about 570,000 distinct CDR3 sequences, roughly 34% of which are singletons. Their cognate antigens are unknown. The sample taken for sequencing was blood. The receptors originated from a girl aged 2-17 years with multiple sclerosis.

The V call is TRBV25-1, the J call TRBJ1-5, with 9 bases fitting TRBD1. J was trimmed by 6 bases and V by 6 bases; bases with no gene match: 12. The CDR3 runs to 16 residues. In germline, CDR1 is MGHDK, CDR2 SYGVNS. Here the CDR3 DNA reads TGTGCCAGCAGCCCCCATGGGGGGACAGGGAGTCAGCCCCAGCATTTT. As protein: CASSPHGGTGSQPQHF. The variable domain in full, with the rest retrieved from reference TRBV25-1 and TRBJ1-5, is EADIYQTPRYLVIGTGKKITLECSQTMGHDKMYWYQQDPGMELHLIHYSYGVNSTEKGDLSSESTVSRIRTEHFPLTLESARPSHTSQYLCASSPHGGTGSQPQHFGDGTRLSIL.

The chain links TRBV3-1 to TRBJ1-6, with a possible D match to TRBD1 (5 bases). V lost 1 base to trimming and J lost 7 bases, with 14 bases between them. The CDR3 runs 16 residues. CDR1 and CDR2 (germline): LGHDT, YNNKEL (reference sequence). The CDR3 is CASSQGLGGANSPLHF. The CDR3 DNA follows: TGTGCCAGCAGCCAAGGTTTGGGAGGGGCCAATTCACCCCTCCACTTT.

The chain recombines TRBV20-1 with TRBJ2-5; a possible D gene is TRBD2 (5 bases). The CDR3 spans 14 residues. Trimming pared 0 bases from V and 5 bases from J, leaving 13 bases between. Germline CDR1 and CDR2: DFQATT and SNEGSKA (reference sequence). This CDR3 is CSARDAAGGETQYF. The CDR3 nucleotides read TGCAGTGCTAGAGATGCGGCGGGTGGGGAGACCCAGTACTTC.

This clonotype was detected only a few times. This chain connects TRBV6-4 to TRBJ2-3; 9 nucleotides match TRBD2. Germline CDR1 is MRHNA and CDR2 is SNTAGT. J gave up 5 bases and V 11 bases, and 11 bases lay outside the gene matches. The CDR3 consists of 14 residues. The CDR3 loop reads CAGSPAGGRDTQYF. The CDR3 DNA sequence: TGTGCCGGCTCCCCTGCGGGGGGGAGAGATACGCAGTATTTT.

The chain carries TRBV7-2 and TRBJ2-5, with 14 positions matching TRBD2. J lost 4 bases, V lost 5 bases, and 6 bases had no gene match. Germline loops: CDR1 SGHTA, CDR2 FQGNSA. The CDR3 covers 16 residues. For the CDR3, the DNA is TGTGCCAGCAGCCCACGACTAGCGGGGGGGGCAGAGACCCAGTACTTC. Translation gives CASSPRLAGGAETQYF.

This clonotype has more than one count but fewer than ten. The CDR3 nucleotides are TGTGCCAGCAGCCATTTAACTAGCACAGATACGCAGTATTTT. Its protein is CASSHLTSTDTQYF. The gene calls are TRBV3-1 and TRBJ2-3; D unresolved. The germline V and J ends were trimmed by 3 bases and 0 bases, with 7 bases remaining between them. The V gene's germline CDR1 is LGHDT and CDR2 YNNKEL (reference sequence). CDR3 length: 14 residues.

The chain uses TRBV12-3 or TRBV12-4 and TRBJ1-5; 10 nucleotides line up with TRBD1. Losses at the gene ends were 6 bases for V and 9 bases for J; bases not matched to a gene: 8. The CDR3 spans 14 residues. The CDR3 reads CASSPGQGRAPQHF. In DNA form, the CDR3 reads TGTGCCAGCAGCCCGGGACAGGGGCGCGCGCCCCAGCATTTT.

V usage is TRBV6-5 and J usage is TRBJ1-5; D unresolved. This CDR3 contains 13 residues. V was clipped by 4 bases and J by 4 bases, with 8 bases between them. From germline, CDR1 is MNHEY and CDR2 SVGAGI. CDR3 sequence reads: CASSSWGNQPQHF. In nucleotides, the CDR3 is TGTGCCAGCAGTTCGTGGGGTAATCAGCCCCAGCATTTT.

This clonotype appeared a few times. The chain recombines TRBV4-2 with TRBJ1-2, with a possible D match to TRBD1 (6 bases). CDR1 is LGHNA, CDR2 YNFKEQ, per germline. The length of the CDR3 is 16 residues. Trimming took 0 bases from V and 3 from J, leaving 14 bases between them. The CDR3 region is CASSQDSGRGYYGYTF. The CDR3, as DNA: TGTGCCAGCAGCCAAGATTCCGGCAGGGGTTACTATGGCTACACCTTC.

This clonotype showed up just a few times. This chain joins TRBV2 and TRBJ2-1; 9 nucleotides line up with TRBD2. Germline V gives CDR1 SNHLY, CDR2 FYNNEI. CDR3 size: 15 residues. Trimming removed 8 bases from V and 9 bases from J; junction bases left unmatched: 14. The CDR3 here is CASRRGGGGSGEQFF. CDR3 bases: TGTGCCAGCCGCCGGGGCGGGGGGGGCTCGGGTGAGCAGTTCTTC.